Within the sample, the clone carrying this T cell receptor beta chain is medium-sized (0.01 to 0.1%). Its specificity is unknown. The sample originates from a study of immune heterogeneity within non-small cell lung tumors. Findings and caveats of the study: Recurrence of identical dominant CDR3 beta clonotypes was observed across intrapatient tumor sites, concomitant with site-unique high-frequency clones.

Bulk tumor genomic DNA (approximately 600 ng per sample) served as template. Every primary tumor yielded several biopsies, spaced far apart, that were taken during surgery. The study cohort was described as untreated, and its members had newly diagnosed non-small cell lung cancer. They went on to have curative surgery. Non-small cell lung cancer patients, newly diagnosed and having surgery with curative intent, served as donors. CDR1 and CDR2 (germline): MDHEN, SYDVKM. The CDR3 contains 15 residues. The V gene lost 5 bases and the J gene lost 0 bases, with 14 bases spanning the gap. The TCR beta CDR3 region was amplified by multiplex PCR employing 32 V and 13 J primers. MiXCR, applied by TCRdb to the multiplex PCR reads, yields one record per CDR3 protein. The data hold 5,000 to 6,000 distinct CDR3 sequences, with roughly 23% observed a single time.

This sequence was found in a woman aged 55 to 70 with non-small cell lung cancer. Sequencing used lung tumor tissue. The chain employs TRBV28 and TRBJ2-7; no reliable D call. The chain's CDR3 is CASSVRTANSYEQYF. CDR3 DNA sequence: TGTGCCAGCAGTGTTCGGACGGCTAACTCCTACGAGCAGTACTTC.